One and the same sample provided the 16 T cell receptor beta chains below, sequenced in a study of cytomegalovirus exposure and HLA in healthy donors. The PCR employed 60 Vbeta primers together with 13 Jbeta primers. The assay was immunoSEQ multiplex PCR, and TCRdb's table has in-frame clones only and misses some. This table has about 110,000 clones, around 83% appearing once. Sequenced: PBMCs. These receptor sequences come from a woman aged 55-70 years in good health and CMV-seropositive.

This sequence joins TRBV7-2 and TRBJ2-5; 9 positions match TRBD1. The ends lost 4 bases at V and 11 bases at J; junction bases unmatched: 8. This CDR3 is 13 amino acids long. Per the germline V gene, CDR1 is SGHTA and CDR2 is FQGNSA. CDR3 protein: CASSYRGRLEQYF. The CDR3 DNA reads TGTGCCAGCAGCTACAGGGGGCGACTGGAGCAGTACTTC.

The genes are TRBV6-5 and TRBJ2-5; a possible D gene is TRBD2 (6 bases). Gene TRBJ2-7 matches the end of the DNA better, so the J call may be wrong. Germline CDR1 is MNHEY and CDR2 is SVGAGI. CDR3 length equals 14 residues. Here the CDR3 DNA reads TGTGCCAGCAGTGATCCGGGGGACCACTCCGAGCAGTACTTC. It codes for CASSDPGDHSEQYF.

The rearrangement links TRBV4-1 to TRBJ2-5; 7 nucleotides align to TRBD2. The germline CDR1 and CDR2 sequences are MGHRA and YSYEKL. This CDR3 has 15 residues. Trimming removed 3 bases from V and 2 bases from J; junction bases left unmatched: 6. CDR3 protein: CASSHRTREQETQYF. DNA for the CDR3: TGCGCCAGCAGCCACAGGACTAGGGAACAAGAGACCCAGTACTTC.

V usage is TRBV9 and J usage is TRBJ2-2, with D unresolved. Looked up from germline, CDR1 is SGDLS and CDR2 is YYNGEE. V was shortened by 0 bases and J by 7 bases, with 4 bases between the two germline ends. The CDR3 loop spans 12 amino acids. The CDR3 loop is CASSVEYGELFF. In nucleotides, the CDR3 is TGTGCCAGCAGCGTAGAATACGGGGAGCTGTTTTTT. The full variable domain, in which reference TRBV9 and TRBJ2-2 provide the parts outside the CDR3, is DSGVTQTPKHLITATGQRVTLRCSPRSGDLSVYWYQQSLDQGLQFLIQYYNGEERAKGNILERFSAQQFPDLHSELNLSSLELGDSALYFCASSVEYGELFFGEGSRLTVL.

J is TRBJ1-2 and V is TRBV7-9; D is perhaps TRBD1 (6 bases). Germline V CDR1 and CDR2: SEHNR, FQNEAQ (reference sequence). V was clipped by 0 bases and J by 4 bases, with 12 bases between them. CDR3 size: 15 residues. CDR3 coding DNA: TGTGCCAGCAGCTTAGCGAAACAGGGCAGCTATGGCTACACCTTC. Protein: CASSLAKQGSYGYTF.

V gene TRBV15 combines with J gene TRBJ2-3, with TRBD2 matching over 8 bases. J was trimmed by 7 bases and V by 0 bases; bases with no gene match: 12. Germline V lookup: CDR1 LNHNV, CDR2 YYDKDF (reference sequence). This CDR3 contains 17 residues. The CDR3 DNA follows: TGTGCCACCAGCAGAGATCTGGCGGGAGGAAAGAAAAATACGCAGTATTTT. Amino acids: CATSRDLAGGKKNTQYF. Variable domain in full (rest from reference TRBV15 and TRBJ2-3): DAMVIQNPRYQVTQFGKPVTLSCSQTLNHNVMYWYQQKSSQAPKLLFHYYDKDFNNEADTPDNFQSRRPNTSFCFLDIRSPGLGDTAMYLCATSRDLAGGKKNTQYFGPGTRLTVL.

The chain links TRBV4-1 to TRBJ1-2, with 8 bases aligning to TRBD1. V was pared by 1 base and J by 8 bases, with 6 bases of the junction left unmatched. Germline values: CDR1 MGHRA, CDR2 YSYEKL. The CDR3 covers 14 residues. The CDR3 coding sequence is TGCGCCAGCAGCCAAGTAGTCAGGGGGCGCGGCTACACCTTC. This encodes CASSQVVRGRGYTF.

This chain links TRBV19 with TRBJ2-7; D is perhaps TRBD1 (6 bases). There are 13 residues in the CDR3. Germline CDR1 reads LNHDA; CDR2 reads SQIVND (reference sequence). Trimming pared 6 bases from V and 1 base from J, leaving 10 bases between. This CDR3 reads CASRKGQSYEQYF. DNA for the CDR3: TGTGCCAGTAGGAAAGGACAGTCCTACGAGCAGTACTTC.

V and J are TRBV7-3 and TRBJ2-7, with 7 bases that match TRBD2. In germline, CDR1 is SGHTA, CDR2 FQGTGA. The CDR3 extends over 15 amino acids. J was trimmed by 1 base and V by 5 bases; bases with no gene match: 8. The CDR3 loop is CASSIGGGSSYEQYF. The CDR3 DNA reads TGTGCCAGCAGCATTGGGGGAGGGTCATCCTACGAGCAGTACTTC.

The chain combines TRBV4-2 with TRBJ2-7, with D perhaps matching TRBD2 (6 bases). CDR3 length: 14 residues. Germline-derived CDR1 and CDR2 are LGHNA and YNFKEQ. V dropped 4 bases and J dropped 5 bases, with 15 bases sitting between them. CDR3 amino acids: CASSPYGLTHEQYF. The CDR3 DNA follows: TGTGCCAGCAGCCCCTATGGACTAACCCACGAGCAGTACTTC.

This rearrangement joins TRBV2 to TRBJ1-1; D not resolved. CDR3 length: 14 residues. Germline lookup yields CDR1 SNHLY and CDR2 FYNNEI. V dropped 4 bases and J dropped 0 bases, with 9 bases sitting between them. The DNA for the CDR3 is TGTGCCAGCAGTGTCACAGACATGAACACTGAAGCTTTCTTT. Translated: CASSVTDMNTEAFF.

The chain joins TRBV5-1 to TRBJ2-5, with 7 bases identical to TRBD2. Germline-derived CDR1 and CDR2 are SGHRS and YFSETQ. There are 16 residues in the CDR3. J lost 1 base, V lost 4 bases, and 10 bases had no gene match. CDR3 bases: TGCGCCAGCAGCCCGATGGGGGGGATCCGCCAAGAGACCCAGTACTTC. Protein: CASSPMGGIRQETQYF.

The CDR3 DNA is TGCGCCAGCAGCCCCAAGCCGACAGGCGCAACGTACGAGCAGTACTTC. Translated: CASSPKPTGATYEQYF. The rearrangement joins TRBV5-1 to TRBJ2-7; D is possibly TRBD1 (6 bases). V was shortened by 4 bases and J by 4 bases, with 21 bases between the two germline ends. The germline V gene has CDR1 SGHRS and CDR2 YFSETQ. The CDR3 runs to 16 residues.

The chain recombines TRBV27 with TRBJ2-1; a possible D gene is TRBD1 (5 bases). The germline V and J ends were trimmed by 6 bases and 3 bases, with 9 bases remaining between them. The germline V gene encodes CDR1 MNHEY and CDR2 SMNVEV (reference sequence). This CDR3 contains 13 residues. The CDR3, as DNA: TGTGCCAGCAGGACGACAGTCTACAATGAGCAGTTCTTC. Translated: CASRTTVYNEQFF.

The chain links TRBV7-3 to TRBJ2-2; D may be TRBD2 (7 bases). V lost 7 bases to trimming and J lost 6 bases, with 18 bases between them. Germline CDR1 and CDR2: SGHTA and FQGTGA. CDR3 size: 15 residues. The CDR3 spells CASKGEGGVPGELFF. CDR3 sequence (DNA): TGTGCCAGCAAGGGGGAGGGAGGAGTTCCCGGGGAGCTGTTTTTT.

The chain couples TRBV9 to TRBJ2-4; TRBD1 might be the D (6 bases). The CDR3 length is 16 residues. Germline lookup yields CDR1 SGDLS and CDR2 YYNGEE. Trimming took 5 bases from V and 1 from J, leaving 16 bases between them. The CDR3 DNA follows: TGTGCCAGCAGAGGTAGACTGGGGGCGGCCAAAAACATTCAGTACTTC. Translating it yields CASRGRLGAAKNIQYF.